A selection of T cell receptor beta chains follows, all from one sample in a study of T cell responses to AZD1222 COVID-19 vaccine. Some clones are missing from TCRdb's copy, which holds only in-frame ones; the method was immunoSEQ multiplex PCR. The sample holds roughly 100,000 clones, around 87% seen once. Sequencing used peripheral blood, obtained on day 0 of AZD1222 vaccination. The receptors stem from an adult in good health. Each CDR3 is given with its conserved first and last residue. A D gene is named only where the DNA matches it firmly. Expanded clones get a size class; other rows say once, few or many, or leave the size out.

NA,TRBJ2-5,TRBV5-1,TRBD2,CASSSGLAASGGTQYF,TGCGCCAGCAGCTCCGGACTAGCGGCATCAGGGGGGACCCAGTACTTC
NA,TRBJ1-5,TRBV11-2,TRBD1,CASSLDPGGKQPQHF,TGTGCCAGCAGCTTAGATCCAGGGGGGAAACAGCCCCAGCATTTT
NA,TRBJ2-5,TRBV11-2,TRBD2,CASSLSLAGGLETQYF,TGTGCCAGCAGCTTAAGTCTAGCGGGGGGGCTGGAGACCCAGTACTTC
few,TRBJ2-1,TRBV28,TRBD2,CASSSGTSTQFF,TGTGCCAGCAGTTCCGGGACTAGCACTCAGTTCTTC
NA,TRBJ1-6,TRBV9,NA,CASSVGGSYNSPLHF,TGTGCCAGCAGCGTAGGAGGGTCCTATAATTCACCCCTCCACTTT
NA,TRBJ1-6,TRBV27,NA,CASSLRGVNSPLHF,TGTGCCAGCAGTCTTAGGGGGGTCAATTCACCCCTCCACTTT
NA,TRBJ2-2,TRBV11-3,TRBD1,CASSPQSDRSTGELFF,TGTGCCAGCAGCCCCCAATCGGACAGGAGTACCGGGGAGCTGTTTTTT
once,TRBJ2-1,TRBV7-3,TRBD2,CASREVDGGGRNEQFF,TGTGCCAGCAGGGAAGTGGATGGCGGGGGAAGAAATGAGCAGTTCTTC
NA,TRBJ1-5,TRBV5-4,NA,CASSKGGGDSNQPQHF,TGTGCAAGCAGCAAGGGGGGCGGGGATAGCAATCAGCCCCAGCATTTT
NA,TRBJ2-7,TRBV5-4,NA,CASSLAVGSEQYF,TGTGCCAGCAGCTTGGCCGTCGGTAGCGAGCAGTACTTC
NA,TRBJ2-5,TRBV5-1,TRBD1,CASSLVSAGGGETQYF,TGCGCCAGCAGCTTGGTTTCGGCAGGGGGCGGCGAGACCCAGTACTTC
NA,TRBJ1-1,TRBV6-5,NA,CASNGFGTEAFF,TGTGCCAGCAACGGGTTTGGCACTGAAGCTTTCTTT
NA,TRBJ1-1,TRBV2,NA,CASSGFENTEAFF,TGTGCCAGCAGTGGTTTTGAGAACACTGAAGCTTTCTTT
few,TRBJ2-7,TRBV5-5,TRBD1,CASSLASGQGSYEQYF,TGTGCCAGCAGCTTGGCCTCGGGACAGGGCTCCTACGAGCAGTACTTC
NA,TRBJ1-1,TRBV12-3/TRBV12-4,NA,CASSLEETEAFF,TGTGCCAGCAGTTTGGAGGAGACTGAAGCTTTCTTT
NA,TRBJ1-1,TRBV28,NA,CAVGEGGIMNTEAFF,TGTGCCGTCGGGGAGGGGGGTATCATGAACACTGAAGCTTTCTTT
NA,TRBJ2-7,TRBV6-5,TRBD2,CASTQRGPSYEQYF,TGTGCCAGCACCCAGCGGGGGCCCTCCTACGAGCAGTACTTC
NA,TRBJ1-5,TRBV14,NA,CASSQGPPGQPQHF,TGTGCCAGCAGCCAAGGCCCCCCGGGACAGCCCCAGCATTTT
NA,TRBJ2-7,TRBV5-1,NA,CASSSRTSGEQYF,TGCGCCAGCAGCTCCCGTACCTCTGGGGAGCAGTACTTC
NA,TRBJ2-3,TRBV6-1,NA,CASSEPGFGQYF,TGTGCCAGCAGTGAACCCGGTTTTGGGCAGTATTTT
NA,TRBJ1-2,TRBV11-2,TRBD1,CASSPLRGLYGYTF,TGTGCCAGCAGCCCCTTGAGGGGGCTCTATGGCTACACCTTC
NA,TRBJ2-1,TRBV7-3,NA,CASSLRDSSSYNEQFF,TGTGCCAGCAGCTTACGCGACTCGAGCTCCTACAATGAGCAGTTCTTC
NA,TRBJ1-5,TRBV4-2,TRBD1,CASSQDWGGQGNQPQHF,TGTGCCAGCAGCCAAGATTGGGGAGGACAGGGCAATCAGCCCCAGCATTTT
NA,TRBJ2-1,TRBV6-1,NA,CASSEAPENPYNEQFF,TGTGCCAGCAGTGAAGCACCCGAGAACCCCTACAATGAGCAGTTCTTC
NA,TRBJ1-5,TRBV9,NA,CASSVEGSSNQPQHF,TGTGCCAGCAGCGTAGAAGGCAGTAGCAATCAGCCCCAGCATTTT
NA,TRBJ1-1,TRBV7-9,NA,CASSFEGLATEAFF,TGTGCCAGCAGCTTCGAAGGGTTGGCGACTGAAGCTTTCTTT
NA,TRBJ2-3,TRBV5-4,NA,CASSSPPDTQYF,TGTGCCAGCAGCTCCCCCCCAGATACGCAGTATTTT
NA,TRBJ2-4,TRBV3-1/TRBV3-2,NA,CASSNHRVDIQYF,TGTGCCAGCAGCAACCACAGGGTGGACATTCAGTACTTC
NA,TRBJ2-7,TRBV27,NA,CASSQSLGQSYEQYF,TGTGCCAGCAGTCAATCCCTAGGACAGTCCTACGAGCAGTACTTC
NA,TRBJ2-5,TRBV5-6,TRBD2,CASRTQPAGGLETQYF,TGTGCCAGCAGGACGCAGCCGGCGGGGGGGCTGGAGACCCAGTACTTC
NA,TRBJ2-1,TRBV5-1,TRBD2,CASSLSSGLLNEQFF,TGCGCCAGCAGCTTGAGTAGCGGGCTTCTCAATGAGCAGTTCTTC
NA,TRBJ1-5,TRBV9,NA,CASSGGVLLGNQPQHF,TGTGCCAGCAGCGGAGGGGTCCTTTTGGGCAATCAGCCCCAGCATTTT
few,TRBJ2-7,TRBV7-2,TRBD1,CASSPDRGPYEQYF,TGTGCCAGCAGCCCGGACAGGGGGCCCTACGAGCAGTACTTC
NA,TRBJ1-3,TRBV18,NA,CASSPNLGERIGNTIYF,TGTGCCAGCTCACCAAATCTCGGAGAGCGAATTGGAAACACCATATATTTT
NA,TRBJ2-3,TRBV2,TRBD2,CASRPGTSGRTDTQYF,TGTGCCAGCAGACCCGGGACTAGCGGACGCACAGATACGCAGTATTTT
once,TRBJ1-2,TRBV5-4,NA,CASSFPGVSYGYTF,TGTGCCAGCAGCTTCCCAGGGGTGAGCTATGGCTACACCTTC
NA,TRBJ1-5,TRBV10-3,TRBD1,CAIKGGSNQPQHF,TGTGCCATCAAAGGGGGCTCTAATCAGCCCCAGCATTTT
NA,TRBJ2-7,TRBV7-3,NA,CASSAARGHEQYF,TGTGCCAGCAGCGCCGCCAGGGGTCACGAGCAGTACTTC
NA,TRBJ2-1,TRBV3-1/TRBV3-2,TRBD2,CASVMRGKSYNEQFF,TGTGCCAGCGTCATGCGGGGGAAGTCCTACAATGAGCAGTTCTTC